This T cell receptor (beta chain) emerged from a study of shared clonotypes between healthy human individuals. The V end lost 3 bases, the J end lost 1 base, and 6 bases lay between the germline ends. In germline, CDR1 is MNHEY, CDR2 SVGAGI. There are 14 residues in the CDR3. Naivety among CD8 cells was defined by CD45RO negativity and positive CCR7 selection, thereby excluding terminally differentiated effector memory CD45RA+ cells. Study-level findings and limits: Rarefaction gave evidence that sorted-subset sequencing remained incomplete despite large depth.

On this clone itself: What it binds is unknown.

Clones were sequenced by immunoSEQ multiplex PCR, and TCRdb holds only the in-frame ones, with some missing. The sample has millions of clones; 85% to 95% are singletons. The TCR sequence derives from a young man in good health. The V call is TRBV6-5, the J call TRBJ2-2; D is undetermined. The source material was naive CD8+ T cells sorted from blood. As DNA, the CDR3 is TGTGCCAGCAGTTATACGTGGAACACCGGGGAGCTGTTTTTT. This gives the protein CASSYTWNTGELFF.